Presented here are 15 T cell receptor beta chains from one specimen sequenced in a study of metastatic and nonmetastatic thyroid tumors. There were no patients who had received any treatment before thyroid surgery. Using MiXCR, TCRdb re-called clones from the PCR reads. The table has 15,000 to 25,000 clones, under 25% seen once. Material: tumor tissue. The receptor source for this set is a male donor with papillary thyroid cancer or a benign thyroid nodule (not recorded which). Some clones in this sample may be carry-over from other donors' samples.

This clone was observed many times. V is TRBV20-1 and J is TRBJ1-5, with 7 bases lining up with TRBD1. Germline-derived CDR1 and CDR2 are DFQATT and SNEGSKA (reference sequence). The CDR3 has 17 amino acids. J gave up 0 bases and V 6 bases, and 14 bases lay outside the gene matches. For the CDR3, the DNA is TGCAGTGCACCGCGGGCAGGGGGGAAGTATAGCAATCAGCCCCAGCATTTT. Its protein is CSAPRAGGKYSNQPQHF.

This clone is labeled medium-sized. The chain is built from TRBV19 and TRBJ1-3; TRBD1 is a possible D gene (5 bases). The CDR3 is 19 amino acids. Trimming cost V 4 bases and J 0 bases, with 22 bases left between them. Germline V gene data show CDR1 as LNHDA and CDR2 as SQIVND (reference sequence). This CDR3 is CASSRDFSQRLRSGNTIYF. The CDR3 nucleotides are TGTGCCAGTAGTAGGGACTTTAGTCAACGCCTCCGCTCTGGAAACACCATATATTTT. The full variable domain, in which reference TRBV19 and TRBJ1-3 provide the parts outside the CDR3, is DGGITQSPKYLFRKEGQNVTLSCEQNLNHDAMYWYRQDPGQGLRLIYYSQIVNDFQKGDIAEGYSVSREKKESFPLTVTSAQKNPTAFYLCASSRDFSQRLRSGNTIYFGEGSWLTVV.

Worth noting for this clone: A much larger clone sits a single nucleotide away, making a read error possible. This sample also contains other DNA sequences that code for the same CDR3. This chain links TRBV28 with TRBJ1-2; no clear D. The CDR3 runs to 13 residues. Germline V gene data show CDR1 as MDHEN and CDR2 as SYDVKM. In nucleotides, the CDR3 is TGTGCCAGCACCCTATTTGACTTCTATGGCTACACATTC. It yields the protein CASTLFDFYGYTF.

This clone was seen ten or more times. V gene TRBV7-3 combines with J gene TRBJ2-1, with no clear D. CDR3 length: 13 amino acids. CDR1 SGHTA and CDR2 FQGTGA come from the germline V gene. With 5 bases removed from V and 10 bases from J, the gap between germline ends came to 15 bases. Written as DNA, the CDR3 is TGTGCCAGCAGCCCAACGACCCGAGGAGAGCAGTTCTTC. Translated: CASSPTTRGEQFF.

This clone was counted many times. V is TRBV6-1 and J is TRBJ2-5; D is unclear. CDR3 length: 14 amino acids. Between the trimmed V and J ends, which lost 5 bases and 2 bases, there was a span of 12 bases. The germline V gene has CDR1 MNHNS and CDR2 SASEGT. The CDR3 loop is CASSPTLMQETQYF. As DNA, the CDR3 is TGTGCCAGCAGTCCCACGTTGATGCAAGAGACCCAGTACTTC.

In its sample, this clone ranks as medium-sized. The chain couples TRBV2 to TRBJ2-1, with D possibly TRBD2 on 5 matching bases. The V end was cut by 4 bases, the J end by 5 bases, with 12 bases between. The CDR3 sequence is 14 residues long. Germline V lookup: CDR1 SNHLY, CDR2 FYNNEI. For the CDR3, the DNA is TGTGCCAGCAGTGGAGGGAGTTCAAACAATGAGCAGTTCTTC. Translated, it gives CASSGGSSNNEQFF.

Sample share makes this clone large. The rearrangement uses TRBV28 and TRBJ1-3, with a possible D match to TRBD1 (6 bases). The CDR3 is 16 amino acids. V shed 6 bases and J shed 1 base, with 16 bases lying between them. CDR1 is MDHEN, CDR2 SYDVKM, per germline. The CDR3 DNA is TGTGCCAGCAGCCGGTACAGGGAATTTTCTGGAAACACCATATATTTT. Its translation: CASSRYREFSGNTIYF.

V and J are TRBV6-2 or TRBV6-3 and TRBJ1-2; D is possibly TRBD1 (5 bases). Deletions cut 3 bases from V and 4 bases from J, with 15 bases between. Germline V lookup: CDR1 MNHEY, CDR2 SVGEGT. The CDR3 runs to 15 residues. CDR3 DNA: TGTGCCAGCAGTTATCGGGCAGGGCCTCTCTATGGCTACACCTTC. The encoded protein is CASSYRAGPLYGYTF.

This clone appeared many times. The CDR3 DNA follows: TGTGCCACCAGCAGAGAGGCATATGGGGGACTCCAAGAGACCCAGTACTTC. This sequence encodes CATSREAYGGLQETQYF. V is TRBV15 and J is TRBJ2-5, with D tentatively TRBD2 (6 bases). V was clipped by 0 bases and J by 1 base, with 15 bases between them. The CDR3 contains 17 residues. Germline loops: CDR1 LNHNV, CDR2 YYDKDF (reference sequence).

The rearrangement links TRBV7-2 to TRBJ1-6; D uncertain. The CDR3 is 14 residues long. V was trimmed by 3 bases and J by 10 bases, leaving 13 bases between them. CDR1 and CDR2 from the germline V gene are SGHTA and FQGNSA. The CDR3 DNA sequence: TGTGCCAGCAGCTTTAGCTGGGAGCGATCACCCCTCCACTTT. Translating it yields CASSFSWERSPLHF.

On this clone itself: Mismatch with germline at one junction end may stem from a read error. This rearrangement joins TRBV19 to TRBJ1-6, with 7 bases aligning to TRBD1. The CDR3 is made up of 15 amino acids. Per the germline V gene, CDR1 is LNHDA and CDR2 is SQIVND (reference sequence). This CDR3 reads CPSSPQGSLHSPLHF. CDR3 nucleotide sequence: TGTCCCAGTAGTCCACAGGGGTCTCTTCATTCACCCCTCCACTTT.

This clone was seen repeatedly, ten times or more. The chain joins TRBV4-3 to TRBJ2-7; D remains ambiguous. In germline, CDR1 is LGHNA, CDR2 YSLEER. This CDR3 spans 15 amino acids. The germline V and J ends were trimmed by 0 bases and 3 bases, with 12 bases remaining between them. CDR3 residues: CASSQDLTSSYEQYF. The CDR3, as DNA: TGCGCCAGCAGCCAAGATCTGACAAGCAGCTACGAGCAGTACTTC.

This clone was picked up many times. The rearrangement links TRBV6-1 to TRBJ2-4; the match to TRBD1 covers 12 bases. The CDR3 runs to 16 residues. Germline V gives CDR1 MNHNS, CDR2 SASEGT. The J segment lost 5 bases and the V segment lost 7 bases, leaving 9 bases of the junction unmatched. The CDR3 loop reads CASNSRDRGRENIQYF. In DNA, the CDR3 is TGTGCCAGCAATAGCCGGGACAGGGGGCGAGAAAACATTCAGTACTTC.

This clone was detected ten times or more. DNA for the CDR3: TGCAGTGCTAGAGACTCGGTCAGGGTTGTTTCACCCCTCCACTTT. Translation gives CSARDSVRVVSPLHF. The gene calls are TRBV20-1 and TRBJ1-6, with D tentatively TRBD1 (5 bases). CDR3 length: 15 amino acids. The germline gives CDR1 DFQATT, CDR2 SNEGSKA (reference sequence). Trimming removed 0 bases from V and 9 bases from J, with 15 bases in between.

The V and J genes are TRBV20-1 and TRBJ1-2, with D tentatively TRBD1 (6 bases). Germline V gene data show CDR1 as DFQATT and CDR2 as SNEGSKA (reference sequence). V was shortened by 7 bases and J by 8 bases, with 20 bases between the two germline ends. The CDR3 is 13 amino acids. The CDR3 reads CSGITDRSEGYTF. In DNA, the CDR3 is TGCAGTGGAATCACCGACAGGTCGGAGGGCTACACCTTC.